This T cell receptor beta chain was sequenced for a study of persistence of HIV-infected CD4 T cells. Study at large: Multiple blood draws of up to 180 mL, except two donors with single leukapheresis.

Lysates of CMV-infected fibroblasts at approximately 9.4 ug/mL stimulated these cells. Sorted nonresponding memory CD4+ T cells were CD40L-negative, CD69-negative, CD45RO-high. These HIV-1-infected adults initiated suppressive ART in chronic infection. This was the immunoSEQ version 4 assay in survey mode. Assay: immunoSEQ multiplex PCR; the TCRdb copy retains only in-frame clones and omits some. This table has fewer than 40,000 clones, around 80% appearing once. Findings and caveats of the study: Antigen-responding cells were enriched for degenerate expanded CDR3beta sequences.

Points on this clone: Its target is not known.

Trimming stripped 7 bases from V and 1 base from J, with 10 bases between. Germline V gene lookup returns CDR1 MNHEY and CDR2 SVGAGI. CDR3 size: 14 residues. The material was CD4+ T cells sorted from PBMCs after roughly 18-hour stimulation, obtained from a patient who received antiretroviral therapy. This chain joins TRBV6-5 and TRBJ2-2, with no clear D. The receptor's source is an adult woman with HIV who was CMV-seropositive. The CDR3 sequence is CASTPSGNTGELFF. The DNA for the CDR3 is TGTGCCAGCACCCCTTCAGGGAACACCGGGGAGCTGTTTTTT.